This TCR beta chain derives from a study of cytomegalovirus exposure and HLA in healthy donors. Study-wide context: Around 83% of around 390 genotyped donors fell in the Caucasian-associated ancestry cluster. Study-wide results and limits: Compared with the roughly 700-donor mean, an Asian-associated ancestry cluster reportedly had fewer N-insertions, according to a later analysis.

The length of the CDR3 is 14 residues. Trimming removed 0 bases at V and 5 bases at J, with 8 bases between. CDR1 SGHRS and CDR2 YFSETQ come from the germline V gene. As for the donors, each was a healthy bone marrow donor. In nominal health when sampled, donors likely had unrecorded immune exposures nonetheless. The PCR was carried out with 60 Vbeta primers and 13 Jbeta primers. Assay used: immunoSEQ multiplex PCR; TCRdb lists only in-frame clones, some missing. The profile covers 150,000 to 200,000 clones, with about 75% appearing a single time and roughly 5.8% taken by the ten largest. Remarks on this clone: Antigen: not known. Other DNA sequences in the sample encode the same CDR3.

The TCR comes from a man aged 35 to 55 in good health and CMV-seropositive. The sequencing sample was made of PBMCs. V and J are TRBV5-1 and TRBJ2-2; TRBD2 is a possible D gene (6 bases). The CDR3, as DNA: TGCGCCAGCAGCTTGGCCGGGGGTACCGGGGAGCTGTTTTTT. It specifies CASSLAGGTGELFF.